This T cell receptor beta chain was sequenced for a study of shared clonotypes between healthy human individuals. With 6 bases removed from V and 4 bases from J, the gap between germline ends came to 15 bases. From germline, CDR1 is MNHEY and CDR2 SMNVEV (reference sequence). There are 14 residues in the CDR3. General observations from the study: Naive subsets tended to show greater estimated richness than memory subsets. Shared clonotypes across all four donors exceeded non-shared ones in generation probability. Researchers sampled blood only, noting tissue repertoires likely differ.

Assay used: immunoSEQ multiplex PCR; TCRdb lists only in-frame clones, some missing. The table records around 600,000 clones, roughly 97% of them present only once. Details on this clone: Its antigen is as yet unknown.

The TCR originated in a woman younger than 45 in good health. The J gene is TRBJ1-2, the V gene TRBV27; the D is unclear. The sequenced sample consisted of naive CD4+ T cells sorted from blood. Subset meaning: CD45RA+ positively selected. The chain's CDR3 is CASREIGRSYGYTF. CDR3 DNA: TGTGCCAGCAGGGAAATTGGGCGGTCCTATGGCTACACCTTC.